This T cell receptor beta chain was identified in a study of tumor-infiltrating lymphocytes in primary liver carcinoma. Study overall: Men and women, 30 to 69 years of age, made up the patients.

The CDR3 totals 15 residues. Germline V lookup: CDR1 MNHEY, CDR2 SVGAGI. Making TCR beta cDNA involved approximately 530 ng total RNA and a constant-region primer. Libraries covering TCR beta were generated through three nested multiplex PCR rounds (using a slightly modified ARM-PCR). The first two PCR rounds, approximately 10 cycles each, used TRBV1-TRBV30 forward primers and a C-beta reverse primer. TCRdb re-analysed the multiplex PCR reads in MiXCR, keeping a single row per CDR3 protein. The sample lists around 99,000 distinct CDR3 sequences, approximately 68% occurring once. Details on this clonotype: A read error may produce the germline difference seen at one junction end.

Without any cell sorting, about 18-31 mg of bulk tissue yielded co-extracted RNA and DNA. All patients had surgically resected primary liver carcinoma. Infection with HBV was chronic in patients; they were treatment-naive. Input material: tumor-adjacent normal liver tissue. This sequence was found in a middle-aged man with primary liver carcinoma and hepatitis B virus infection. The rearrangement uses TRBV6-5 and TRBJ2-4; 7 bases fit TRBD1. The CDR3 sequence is CASRWDSLAKNIQCF. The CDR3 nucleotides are TGTGCCAGCAGGTGGGACAGCCTAGCCAAAAACATTCAGTGCTTC.